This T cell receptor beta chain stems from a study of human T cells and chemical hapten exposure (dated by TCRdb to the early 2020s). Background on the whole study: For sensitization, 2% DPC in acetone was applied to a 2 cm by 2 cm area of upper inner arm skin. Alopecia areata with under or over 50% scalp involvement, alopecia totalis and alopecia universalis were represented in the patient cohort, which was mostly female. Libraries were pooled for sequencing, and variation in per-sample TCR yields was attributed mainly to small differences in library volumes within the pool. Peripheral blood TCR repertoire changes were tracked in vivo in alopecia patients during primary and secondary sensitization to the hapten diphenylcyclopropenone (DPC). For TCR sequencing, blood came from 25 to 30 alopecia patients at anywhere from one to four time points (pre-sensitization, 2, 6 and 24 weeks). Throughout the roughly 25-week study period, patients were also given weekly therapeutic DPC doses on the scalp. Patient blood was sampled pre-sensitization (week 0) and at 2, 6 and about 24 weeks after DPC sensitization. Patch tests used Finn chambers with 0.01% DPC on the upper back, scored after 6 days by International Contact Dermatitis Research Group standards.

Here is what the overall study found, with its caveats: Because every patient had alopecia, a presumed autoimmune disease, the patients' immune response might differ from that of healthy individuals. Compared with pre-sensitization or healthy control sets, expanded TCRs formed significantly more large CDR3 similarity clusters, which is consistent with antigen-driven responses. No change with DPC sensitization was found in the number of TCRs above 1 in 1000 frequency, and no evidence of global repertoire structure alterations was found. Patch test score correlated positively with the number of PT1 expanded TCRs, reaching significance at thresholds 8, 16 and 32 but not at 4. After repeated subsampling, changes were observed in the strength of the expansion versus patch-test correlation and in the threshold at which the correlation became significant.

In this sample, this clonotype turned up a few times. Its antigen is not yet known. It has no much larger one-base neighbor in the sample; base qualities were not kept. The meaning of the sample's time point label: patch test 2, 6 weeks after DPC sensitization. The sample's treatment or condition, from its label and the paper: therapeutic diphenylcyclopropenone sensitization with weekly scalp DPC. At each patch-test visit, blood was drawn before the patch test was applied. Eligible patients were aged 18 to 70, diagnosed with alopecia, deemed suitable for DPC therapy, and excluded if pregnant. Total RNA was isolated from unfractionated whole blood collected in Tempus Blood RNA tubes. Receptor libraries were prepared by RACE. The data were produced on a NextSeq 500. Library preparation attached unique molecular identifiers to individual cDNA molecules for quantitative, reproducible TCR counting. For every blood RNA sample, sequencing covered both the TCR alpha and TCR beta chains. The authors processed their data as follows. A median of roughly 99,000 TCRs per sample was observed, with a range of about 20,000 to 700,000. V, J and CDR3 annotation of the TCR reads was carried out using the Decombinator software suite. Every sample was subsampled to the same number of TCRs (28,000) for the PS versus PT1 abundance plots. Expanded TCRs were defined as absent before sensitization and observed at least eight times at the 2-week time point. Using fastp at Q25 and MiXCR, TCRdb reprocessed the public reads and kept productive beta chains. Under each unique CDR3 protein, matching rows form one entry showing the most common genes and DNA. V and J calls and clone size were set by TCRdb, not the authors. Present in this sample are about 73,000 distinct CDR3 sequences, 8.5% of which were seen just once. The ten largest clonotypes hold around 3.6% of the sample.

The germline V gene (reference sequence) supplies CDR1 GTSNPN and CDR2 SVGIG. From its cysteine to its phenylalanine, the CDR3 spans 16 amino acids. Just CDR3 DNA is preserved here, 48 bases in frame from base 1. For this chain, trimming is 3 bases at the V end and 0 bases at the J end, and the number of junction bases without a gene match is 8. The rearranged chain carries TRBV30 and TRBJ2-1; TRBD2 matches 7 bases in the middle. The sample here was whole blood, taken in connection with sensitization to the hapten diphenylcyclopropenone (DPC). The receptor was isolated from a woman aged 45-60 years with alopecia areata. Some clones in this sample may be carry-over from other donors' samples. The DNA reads TGTGCCTGGAGATCCTCAGCGGGGTACTCCTACAATGAGCAGTTCTTC. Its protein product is CAWRSSAGYSYNEQFF.